The sequence of this T cell receptor beta chain was determined in a study of cytomegalovirus exposure and HLA in healthy donors. With 60 Vbeta and 13 Jbeta primers, the PCR was carried out. Here immunoSEQ multiplex PCR was the method, and the copy in TCRdb shows in-frame clones only, minus some. The sample comprises around 150,000 clones, roughly four fifths of which are singletons, and about 4% rests with the top ten. From germline, CDR1 is SGDLS and CDR2 YYNGEE. This CDR3 is built from 15 residues. The J segment lost 5 bases and the V segment lost 2 bases, leaving 7 bases of the junction unmatched.

This clonotype was sampled from a middle-aged man in good health and CMV-seropositive. The material sequenced was PBMCs. V gene TRBV9 combines with J gene TRBJ2-5, with 9 bases lining up with TRBD1. The CDR3 nucleotides are TGTGCCAGCAGCGTCAGGGACAGGGATGAGGAGACCCAGTACTTC. Protein sequence: CASSVRDRDEETQYF.